Listed here are 6 T cell receptor beta chains from one sample, sequenced in a study of blood T cell repertoires in COVID-19 (dated by TCRdb to 2020 to 2021). The library relied on the immunoSEQ multiplex PCR assay. The source is immuneACCESS, and TCRdb retained only in-frame sequences with V and J called. Part of the clones is not carried over; for the studies checked, unresolved V genes explain less than half of this, and the remainder is unexplained. For this sample the table gives 150,000 to 200,000 clones, of which around nine tenths were detected only once. Approximately 4% of the sample comes from the top ten. Sequencing was carried out using peripheral blood. The receptors here all came from a human donor in a cohort sampled during active COVID-19.

This CDR3 reads CSVVGEGGSYEQYF. The CDR3 coding sequence is TGCAGCGTTGTGGGGGAAGGGGGTTCCTACGAGCAGTACTTC. The chain has TRBV29-1 and TRBJ2-7; tentative D call: TRBD1 (6 bases). The V and J ends lost 4 bases and 1 base respectively, with 14 bases between them. The CDR3 runs 14 residues. Germline V gene sequence: CDR1 SQVTM, CDR2 ANQGSEA.

J is TRBJ2-7 and V is TRBV9; D is perhaps TRBD1 (6 bases). Germline V gene sequence: CDR1 SGDLS, CDR2 YYNGEE. The CDR3 is 15 amino acids. V dropped 2 bases and J dropped 3 bases, with 15 bases sitting between them. The DNA of the CDR3 is TGTGCCAGCAGCGTGTCAACAGGGTCGAACTACGAGCAGTACTTC. It encodes CASSVSTGSNYEQYF.

The gene calls are TRBV6-5 and TRBJ2-7; no reliable D call. Germline V CDR1 and CDR2: MNHEY, SVGAGI. Trimming left V 0 bases short and J 5 bases short, with 14 bases between. The CDR3 has 15 residues. The CDR3: CASSYSAFSFDEQYF. As DNA, the CDR3 is TGTGCCAGCAGTTACTCTGCTTTTAGTTTCGACGAGCAGTACTTC.

This chain joins TRBV6-6 and TRBJ2-1; 13 bases fit TRBD2. The CDR3 has 18 amino acids. V shed 5 bases, J shed 6 bases, and the junction held 13 bases outside the gene matches. CDR1 is MNHNY, CDR2 SVGAGI, per germline (reference sequence). The CDR3 region has the DNA TGTGCCAGCAGTCCGACCGTCGCCTGGACTAGCGGGAGCAATGAGCAGTTCTTC. Amino acids: CASSPTVAWTSGSNEQFF.

The V gene is TRBV10-1, the J gene TRBJ1-1; D is perhaps TRBD1 (5 bases). The ends were cut back, 2 bases at V and 11 bases at J, with 18 bases in the middle. Germline V lookup: CDR1 WNHNN, CDR2 SYGVQD (reference sequence). This CDR3 region has 14 residues. The CDR3 nucleotides are TGCGCCAGCAGTGAGGACATCGGGGGGTTGCATGCTTTCTTT. Its protein is CASSEDIGGLHAFF.

The chain joins TRBV4-3 to TRBJ2-1; D call uncertain. Between the trimmed V and J ends, which lost 0 bases and 6 bases, there was a span of 9 bases. The germline CDR1 and CDR2 sequences are LGHNA and YSLEER. The CDR3 is made up of 14 amino acids. The CDR3 DNA follows: TGCGCCAGCAGCCAAGATCCAGGTCGCAATGAGCAGTTCTTC. This encodes CASSQDPGRNEQFF.